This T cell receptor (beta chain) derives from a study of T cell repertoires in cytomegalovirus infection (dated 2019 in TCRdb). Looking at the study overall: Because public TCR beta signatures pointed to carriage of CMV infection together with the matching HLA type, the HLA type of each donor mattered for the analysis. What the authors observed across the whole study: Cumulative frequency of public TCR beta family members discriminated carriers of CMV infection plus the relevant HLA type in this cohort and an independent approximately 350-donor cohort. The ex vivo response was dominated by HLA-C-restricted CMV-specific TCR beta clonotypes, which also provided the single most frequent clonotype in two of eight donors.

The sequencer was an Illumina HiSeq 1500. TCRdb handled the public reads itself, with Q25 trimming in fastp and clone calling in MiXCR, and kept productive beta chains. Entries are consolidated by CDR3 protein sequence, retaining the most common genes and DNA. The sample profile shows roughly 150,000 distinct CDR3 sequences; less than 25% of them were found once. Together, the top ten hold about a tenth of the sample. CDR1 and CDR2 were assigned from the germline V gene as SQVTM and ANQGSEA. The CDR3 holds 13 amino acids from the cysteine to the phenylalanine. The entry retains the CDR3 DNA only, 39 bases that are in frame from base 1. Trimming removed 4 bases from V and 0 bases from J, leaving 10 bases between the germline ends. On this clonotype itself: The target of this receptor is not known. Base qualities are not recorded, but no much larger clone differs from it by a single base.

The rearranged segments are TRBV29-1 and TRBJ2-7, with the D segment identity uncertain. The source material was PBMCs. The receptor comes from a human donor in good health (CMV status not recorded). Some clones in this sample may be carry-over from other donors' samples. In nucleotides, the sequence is TGCAGCGTTGTTTGGTCGTACTCCTACGAGCAGTACTTC. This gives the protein CSVVWSYSYEQYF.